These 29 T cell receptor beta chains were all obtained from the same sample, sequenced in a study of CD8+ T cells in alopecia areata. Following extraction, RNA underwent reverse transcription to cDNA, which served as the sequencing template. The method was immunoSEQ multiplex PCR; TCRdb's version includes in-frame clones alone and lacks a portion of them. The profile shows 150,000 to 200,000 clones, 45% to 60% of them singletons. The sequenced sample was CD4+ T cells sorted from blood. These receptors were collected from a human donor in good health.

This chain joins TRBV20-1 and TRBJ2-1; D not certain. The CDR3 contains 11 residues. Germline-derived CDR1 and CDR2 are DFQATT and SNEGSKA (reference sequence). With 5 bases removed from V and 8 bases from J, the gap between germline ends came to 10 bases. The CDR3 spells CSASRTDEQFF. DNA for the CDR3: TGCAGTGCTTCGCGTACCGATGAGCAGTTCTTC.

J is TRBJ1-1 and V is TRBV11-1; no clear D gene. This CDR3 spans 15 amino acids. Trimming left V 5 bases short and J 2 bases short, with 15 bases between. The germline CDR1 and CDR2 sequences are SGHAT and FQDESV (reference sequence). The CDR3 sequence is CASSPRREQNTEAFF. The CDR3 DNA reads as TGTGCCAGCAGCCCCAGGAGGGAACAAAACACTGAAGCTTTCTTT.

This rearrangement joins TRBV29-1 to TRBJ2-3; D is perhaps TRBD1 or TRBD2 (5 bases each). The CDR3 is 15 residues long. The germline CDR1 and CDR2 sequences are SQVTM and ANQGSEA. V gave up 7 bases and J gave up 2 bases, with 19 bases separating them. Here the CDR3 DNA reads TGCAGCGGTTGTGGGGGTTTGAGGTCCACAGATACGCAGTATTTT. Amino acids: CSGCGGLRSTDTQYF.

The CDR3 region has the DNA TGCAGCGTGGTGACAGGGGGGTCGGCTATGTTGGGCTACACCTTC. Translating it yields CSVVTGGSAMLGYTF. The chain links TRBV29-1 to TRBJ1-2, with 9 bases aligning to TRBD1. The CDR3 is 15 amino acids. Per the germline V gene, CDR1 is SQVTM and CDR2 is ANQGSEA. The V gene end was trimmed by 6 bases and the J gene end by 8 bases; junction bases not matched to a gene: 16.

This clone has more than one count but fewer than ten. The V and J genes are TRBV5-6 and TRBJ1-2, with unresolved D. This CDR3 is built from 14 residues. Per the germline V gene, CDR1 is SGHDT and CDR2 is YYEEEE. V shed 0 bases and J shed 8 bases, with 14 bases lying between them. CDR3 sequence: CASSLGASRSGYTF. The CDR3, as DNA: TGTGCCAGCAGCTTGGGAGCAAGTCGCTCCGGCTACACCTTC.

The chain has TRBV2 and TRBJ1-2, with D uncertain. Germline-derived CDR1 and CDR2 are SNHLY and FYNNEI. Trimming removed 6 bases at V and 3 bases at J, with 11 bases between. The CDR3 loop spans 13 amino acids. CDR3 bases: TGTGCCAGCAGGTTAAGCCCCGACTATGGCTACACCTTC. This gives the protein CASRLSPDYGYTF.

The rearrangement links TRBV30 to TRBJ1-2, with a weak D call TRBD1 (5 bases). V gave up 2 bases and J gave up 6 bases, with 10 bases separating them. Per the germline V gene, CDR1 is GTSNPN and CDR2 is SVGIG (reference sequence). This CDR3 has 12 residues. The CDR3 loop is CAWSMGQDGYTF. The CDR3 bases are TGTGCCTGGAGTATGGGGCAGGATGGCTACACCTTC.

V is TRBV30 and J is TRBJ2-5; unclear D gene. Per the germline V gene, CDR1 is GTSNPN and CDR2 is SVGIG (reference sequence). Trimming left V 0 bases short and J 5 bases short, with 10 bases between. The length of the CDR3 is 13 residues. DNA for the CDR3: TGTGCCTGGAGTGTTGGCGGACCCGAGACCCAGTACTTC. As protein: CAWSVGGPETQYF. Complete variable domain (other parts from reference TRBV30 and TRBJ2-5): SQTIHQWPATLVQPVGSPLSLECTVEGTSNPNLYWYRQAAGRGLQLLFYSVGIGQISSEVPQNLSASRPQDRQFILSSKKLLLSDSGFYLCAWSVGGPETQYFGPGTRLLVL.

This clone was recorded a few times. V is TRBV6-1 and J is TRBJ1-5; D is possibly TRBD1 (5 bases). This CDR3 spans 14 amino acids. Trimming stripped 5 bases from V and 4 bases from J, with 12 bases between. Germline-derived CDR1 and CDR2 are MNHNS and SASEGT. The CDR3 DNA sequence: TGTGCCAGCAGTCCCGGGAGGGGAAATCAGCCCCAGCATTTT. Translating gives CASSPGRGNQPQHF.

This rearrangement joins TRBV30 to TRBJ2-1; D uncertain. Looked up from germline, CDR1 is GTSNPN and CDR2 is SVGIG (reference sequence). V lost 2 bases and J 6 bases, leaving 11 bases between the germline ends. The CDR3 is made up of 13 amino acids. CDR3 amino acids: CAWSRPVGNEQFF. Here the CDR3 DNA reads TGTGCCTGGAGTCGTCCGGTGGGCAATGAGCAGTTCTTC. Supplemented by reference TRBV30 and TRBJ2-1, the full variable domain reads SQTIHQWPATLVQPVGSPLSLECTVEGTSNPNLYWYRQAAGRGLQLLFYSVGIGQISSEVPQNLSASRPQDRQFILSSKKLLLSDSGFYLCAWSRPVGNEQFFGPGTRLTVL.

Worth noting for this clone: Other DNA sequences of this sample code for an identical CDR3. V is TRBV29-1 and J is TRBJ1-5; no definite D call. V was shortened by 5 bases and J by 0 bases, with 5 bases between the two germline ends. The CDR3 sequence is 12 residues long. Germline loops: CDR1 SQVTM, CDR2 ANQGSEA. This chain's CDR3 is CSVRDSNQPQHF. CDR3 in DNA: TGCAGCGTTCGGGATAGCAATCAGCCCCAGCATTTT.

This chain connects TRBV29-1 to TRBJ1-3; maybe TRBD1 (6 bases). The V and J ends lost 7 bases and 0 bases respectively, with 13 bases between them. The CDR3 is 14 amino acids. The germline V gene encodes CDR1 SQVTM and CDR2 ANQGSEA. The CDR3 loop is CSALRGFSGNTIYF. For the CDR3, the DNA is TGCAGCGCCCTGAGGGGGTTCTCTGGAAACACCATATATTTT.

This sequence joins TRBV14 and TRBJ2-1, with 10 nucleotides matching TRBD2. The CDR3 runs 14 residues. In germline, CDR1 is SGHDN, CDR2 FVKESK. With 1 base clipped from V and 7 bases from J, the junction kept 1 base outside the gene matches. CDR3 coding DNA: TGTGCCAGCAGCCAAGGGACTAGCGGAAATGAGCAGTTCTTC. Its protein product is CASSQGTSGNEQFF. Variable domain in full (rest from reference TRBV14 and TRBJ2-1): EAGVTQFPSHSVIEKGQTVTLRCDPISGHDNLYWYRRVMGKEIKFLLHFVKESKQDESGMPNNRFLAERTGGTYSTLKVQPAELEDSGVYFCASSQGTSGNEQFFGPGTRLTVL.

This clone occurred a few times. The chain employs TRBV6-4 and TRBJ1-4; D is uncertain. Germline CDR1 and CDR2: MRHNA and SNTAGT. This CDR3 contains 13 residues. V was shortened by 4 bases and J by 3 bases, with 6 bases between the two germline ends. CDR3 region: CASSVQPNEKLFF. The CDR3 bases are TGTGCCAGCAGTGTACAGCCTAATGAAAAACTGTTTTTT.

The gene calls are TRBV7-9 and TRBJ2-1; D perhaps matches TRBD2 (7 bases). The CDR3 is made up of 13 amino acids. Trimming took 6 bases from V and 4 from J, leaving 10 bases between them. Germline assignment: CDR1 SEHNR and CDR2 FQNEAQ (reference sequence). The CDR3 is CASRGGVYNEQFF. The CDR3 nucleotides read TGTGCCAGCAGAGGGGGGGTATACAATGAGCAGTTCTTC.

This clone has just a few counts. The chain carries TRBV25-1 and TRBJ2-1; TRBD2 aligns across 10 bases. Germline V CDR1 and CDR2: MGHDK, SYGVNS. The CDR3 length is 16 residues. With 1 base clipped from V and 4 bases from J, the junction kept 4 bases outside the gene matches. Written as DNA, the CDR3 is TGTGCCAGCAGTGAATCAGGTAGCGGGAGGTACAATGAGCAGTTCTTC. It specifies CASSESGSGRYNEQFF.

This chain joins TRBV6-5 and TRBJ2-7, with TRBD2 identical over 11 bases. The CDR3 spans 15 residues. Trimming took 2 bases from V and 4 from J; bases not matched to a gene: 4. The germline CDR1 and CDR2 sequences are MNHEY and SVGAGI. In DNA form, the CDR3 reads TGTGCCAGCAGTTACGAGTCTAGCGGGAGGTACGAGCAGTACTTC. It encodes CASSYESSGRYEQYF.

This clone appeared a few times. V and J are TRBV5-1 and TRBJ2-7, with D possibly TRBD2 on 6 matching bases. The CDR3 is 17 amino acids. Germline CDR1 SGHRS, CDR2 YFSETQ. With 4 bases removed from V and 3 bases from J, the gap between germline ends came to 23 bases. CDR3 coding DNA: TGCGCCAGCAGCCTGGACCTGCTTACGGGAGAGAACTACGAGCAGTACTTC. Protein sequence: CASSLDLLTGENYEQYF.

In nucleotides, the CDR3 is TGTGCCTGGATGCACGGGGAGCGGGCCAACGTCCTGACTTTC. Protein: CAWMHGERANVLTF. J is TRBJ2-6 and V is TRBV30, with D tentatively TRBD2 (5 bases). Germline values: CDR1 GTSNPN, CDR2 SVGIG (reference sequence). The V end was cut by 4 bases, the J end by 5 bases, with 12 bases between. CDR3 length equals 14 residues.

The chain couples TRBV29-1 to TRBJ2-7; the D gene could be TRBD1 or TRBD2 (6 bases each). Deletions cut 6 bases from V and 6 bases from J, with 18 bases between. The germline V gene has CDR1 SQVTM and CDR2 ANQGSEA. This CDR3 has 13 residues. This chain's CDR3 is CSVVGQSGSEQYF. For the CDR3, the DNA is TGCAGCGTCGTGGGACAATCCGGGAGCGAGCAGTACTTC.

This clone appeared a few times. This sequence joins TRBV15 and TRBJ2-6; 8 bases fit TRBD1. V shed 1 base, J shed 0 bases, and the junction held 8 bases outside the gene matches. Looked up from germline, CDR1 is LNHNV and CDR2 is YYDKDF (reference sequence). The CDR3 runs to 19 residues. DNA for the CDR3: TGTGCCACCAGCAGAGGTGGGACAGGTGATATCTCTGGGGCCAACGTCCTGACTTTC. Its translation: CATSRGGTGDISGANVLTF.

This clone was seen only a few times. The V gene is TRBV23-1, the J gene TRBJ2-3; D is undetermined. TRBV23-1 counts as an open reading frame of uncertain function. Trimming removed 9 bases from V and 3 bases from J, with 13 bases in between. The CDR3 loop spans 13 amino acids. DNA of the CDR3: TGCGCCAGTCCCCAGGCCGGTACAGATACGCAGTATTTT. This codes for CASPQAGTDTQYF.

The V gene is TRBV30, the J gene TRBJ2-3; TRBD2 aligns across 8 bases. Losses at the gene ends were 0 bases for V and 4 bases for J; bases not matched to a gene: 12. The CDR3 sequence is 17 residues long. The germline CDR1 and CDR2 sequences are GTSNPN and SVGIG (reference sequence). Here the CDR3 reads CAWSVFWPGGGSDTQYF. CDR3 DNA sequence: TGTGCCTGGAGTGTATTTTGGCCAGGCGGGGGGTCAGATACGCAGTATTTT.

The V and J genes are TRBV4-1 and TRBJ2-1; TRBD1 matches 10 bases. Germline trimming cut 6 bases from V and 8 bases from J; bases unmatched to any gene: 4. This CDR3 region has 13 residues. CDR1 MGHRA and CDR2 YSYEKL come from the germline V gene. CDR3 amino acids: CASRETGGYEQFF. In DNA, the CDR3 is TGCGCCAGCAGAGAGACAGGGGGCTATGAGCAGTTCTTC.

This chain links TRBV5-1 with TRBJ2-5, with TRBD2 identical over 7 bases. The CDR3 contains 16 residues. Trimming cost V 2 bases and J 4 bases; bases outside gene matches: 11. Germline loops: CDR1 SGHRS, CDR2 YFSETQ. In DNA form, the CDR3 reads TGCGCCAGCAGCTTCAGGGCTAGCGGACAAGGAGAGACCCAGTACTTC. As protein: CASSFRASGQGETQYF.

The chain is built from TRBV5-5 and TRBJ1-2, with 10 nucleotides matching TRBD1. Trimming took 4 bases from V and 6 from J; bases not matched to a gene: 12. This CDR3 contains 16 residues. In germline, CDR1 is SGHKS, CDR2 YYEKEE (reference sequence). DNA of the CDR3: TGTGCCAGCAGCCCTATGGACAGGGGGGGAAGACATGGCTACACCTTC. As protein: CASSPMDRGGRHGYTF.

The chain carries TRBV29-1 and TRBJ1-3; tentative D call: TRBD1 (6 bases). The CDR3 runs to 14 residues. V was shortened by 5 bases and J by 4 bases, with 15 bases between the two germline ends. Germline CDR1 is SQVTM and CDR2 is ANQGSEA. CDR3 region: CSVKQGGSGNTIYF. CDR3 in DNA: TGCAGCGTTAAACAGGGAGGTTCGGGAAACACCATATATTTT.

This chain connects TRBV5-4 to TRBJ1-5; 10 bases are shared with TRBD1. This CDR3 is built from 16 residues. Germline CDR1 is SGHNT and CDR2 is YYREEE (reference sequence). The V and J ends lost 2 bases and 7 bases, in that order; junction bases with no gene match: 9. The CDR3 spells CASSFPRQGARQPQHF. The CDR3 nucleotides are TGTGCCAGCAGCTTTCCTCGACAGGGGGCTAGACAGCCCCAGCATTTT.

This clone was detected once. The conserved final phenylalanine or tryptophan is absent from the CDR3, which likely points to a read error. The DNA is left out, because the CDR3 cannot be placed on it with certainty; the CDR3 is given as TCRdb lists it. The rearrangement uses TRBV6-1 and TRBJ1-2; the D call of TRBD1 is as the table states it, not checked on the DNA. CDR1 and CDR2 from the germline V gene are MNHNS and SASEGT. Termini included, the CDR3 measures 14 amino acids. CDR3 in amino acids: CASSEALGARPVLL.